The 32 T cell receptor beta chains in this list originate from one sample, sequenced in a study of T-cell memory formation after mild COVID-19. TCRdb re-analysed the 5' RACE reads in MiXCR, keeping a single row per CDR3 protein. The data show 140,000 or so distinct CDR3 sequences, roughly 6.2% seen once. The sample taken for sequencing was PBMCs or a T cell subset sorted from them (not recorded which). All receptors come from an adult woman who had mild COVID-19 (a few samples of this study predate the infection). Cell type and time point are not known.

This clonotype was seen at least ten times. The J gene is TRBJ2-3, the V gene TRBV6-6; 8 nucleotides match TRBD2. CDR3 length equals 18 residues. Germline V gives CDR1 MNHNY, CDR2 SVGAGI (reference sequence). The ends lost 0 bases at V and 2 bases at J; junction bases unmatched: 10. The CDR3 coding sequence is TGTGCCAGCAGTTACTCGGGGTCCGGCGGGGGGTCCACAGATACGCAGTATTTT. It codes for CASSYSGSGGGSTDTQYF.

The chain joins TRBV12-3 or TRBV12-4 to TRBJ2-1, with TRBD1 identical over 7 bases. The CDR3 length is 14 residues. The V and J ends lost 6 bases and 0 bases, in that order; junction bases with no gene match: 2. As DNA, the CDR3 is TGTGCCAGCAGGACAGGGAGCTCCTACAATGAGCAGTTCTTC. It is translated as CASRTGSSYNEQFF.

In its sample, this clonotype was seen a few times. The chain is built from TRBV7-2 and TRBJ1-5; D possibly corresponds to TRBD1 (5 bases). Germline V gene data show CDR1 as SGHTA and CDR2 as FQGNSA. V lost 8 bases and J 10 bases, leaving 21 bases between the germline ends. The CDR3 consists of 14 residues. The CDR3 reads CASSPTGRESPQHF. Here the CDR3 DNA reads TGTGCCAGCTCACCTACGGGCAGGGAGAGCCCCCAGCATTTT.

This clonotype was counted a few times. The V call is TRBV20-1, the J call TRBJ1-1; D is unresolved. V dropped 1 base and J dropped 5 bases, with 17 bases sitting between them. Looked up from germline, CDR1 is DFQATT and CDR2 is SNEGSKA (reference sequence). This CDR3 comprises 15 residues. CDR3 amino acids: CSARGKRALETEAFF. The CDR3 region has the DNA TGCAGTGCTAGAGGGAAGAGAGCCCTTGAGACTGAAGCTTTCTTT.

The chain uses TRBV4-1 and TRBJ1-1; D perhaps matches TRBD1 (6 bases). This CDR3 is built from 17 residues. The germline V and J ends were trimmed by 7 bases and 5 bases, with 26 bases remaining between them. Looked up from germline, CDR1 is MGHRA and CDR2 is YSYEKL. The CDR3 region is CASIPRPETGRLTEAFF. The CDR3 coding sequence is TGCGCCAGCATCCCGCGCCCTGAAACAGGGAGGTTAACTGAAGCTTTCTTT.

This clonotype was found many times. The chain couples TRBV12-3 or TRBV12-4 to TRBJ2-3, with a weak D call TRBD2 (6 bases). The CDR3 loop spans 12 amino acids. Trimming left V 6 bases short and J 8 bases short, with 12 bases between. The CDR3, as DNA: TGTGCCAGCAGCACCCTGGGGGGTACGCAGTATTTT. This gives the protein CASSTLGGTQYF.

Ten or more counts support this clonotype. The rearrangement joins TRBV6-5 to TRBJ2-6, with D hard to call. The V gene's germline CDR1 is MNHEY and CDR2 SVGAGI. The V and J ends lost 0 bases and 0 bases respectively, with 3 bases between them. The length of the CDR3 is 15 residues. The CDR3 DNA reads as TGTGCCAGCAGTTACTCAGACTCTGGGGCCAACGTCCTGACTTTC. Translated: CASSYSDSGANVLTF.

This chain joins TRBV7-8 and TRBJ2-1; D tentatively fits TRBD1 or TRBD2 (5 bases each). CDR1 is SGHVS and CDR2 is FQNEAQ in the germline V gene. This CDR3 has 14 amino acids. The V end lost 2 bases, the J end lost 5 bases, and 10 bases lay between the germline ends. CDR3 sequence: CASSLRDPDNEQFF. CDR3 sequence (DNA): TGTGCCAGCAGCTTACGGGACCCAGACAATGAGCAGTTCTTC.

As regards this clonotype: The junction departs from the called germline gene at one end, perhaps through a read error. This chain connects TRBV6-2 or TRBV6-3 to TRBJ2-1, with no clear D. Per germline, CDR1 MNHEY and CDR2 SVGEGT. This CDR3 has 13 amino acids. CDR3 DNA sequence: TGTGCCAGCAGTTACGGGTTCCGCCTCCAATTAACCTTC. Its translation: CASSYGFRLQLTF.

The V and J genes are TRBV7-2 and TRBJ1-6, with 8 bases fitting TRBD1. The CDR3 length is 16 residues. Per germline, CDR1 SGHTA and CDR2 FQGNSA. Trimming took 0 bases from V and 10 from J; bases not matched to a gene: 8. The CDR3, as DNA: TGTGCCAGCAGCTTAGCTGGCAGGGGGCGAAGATCACCCCTCCACTTT. Its translation: CASSLAGRGRRSPLHF.

This clonotype was detected a few times. The rearrangement links TRBV4-1 to TRBJ1-5; no firm D call. V was cut by 3 bases and J by 3 bases, with 12 bases left in between. The CDR3 contains 15 residues. CDR1 and CDR2 from the germline V gene are MGHRA and YSYEKL. CDR3 loop: CASSHTLPPNQPQHF. The CDR3 nucleotides read TGCGCCAGCAGCCATACGCTACCTCCCAATCAGCCCCAGCATTTT.

The chain recombines TRBV9 with TRBJ1-2; a possible D gene is TRBD1 (6 bases). The V and J ends lost 0 bases and 7 bases respectively, with 13 bases between them. Germline V lookup: CDR1 SGDLS, CDR2 YYNGEE. The CDR3 spans 14 residues. The chain's CDR3 is CASSVGGRGGGYTF. In nucleotides, the CDR3 is TGTGCCAGCAGCGTAGGGGGCAGGGGAGGTGGCTACACCTTC.

This clonotype was recorded many times. V usage is TRBV10-3 and J usage is TRBJ2-3; D unresolved. Trimming pared 10 bases from V and 0 bases from J, leaving 5 bases between. Germline assignment: CDR1 ENHRY and CDR2 SYGVKD. The CDR3 sequence is 11 residues long. This CDR3 is CATSSTDTQYF. The CDR3 DNA reads TGTGCCACAAGTAGCACAGATACGCAGTATTTT.

This clonotype occurred many times. The chain has TRBV5-1 and TRBJ2-2; no reliable D call. This CDR3 comprises 14 residues. Trimming pared 0 bases from V and 6 bases from J, leaving 9 bases between. Germline V CDR1 and CDR2: SGHRS, YFSETQ. CDR3: CASSLGTVAGELFF. CDR3 DNA sequence: TGCGCCAGCAGCTTGGGAACAGTGGCCGGGGAGCTGTTTTTT.

This clonotype was detected ten times or more. The J gene is TRBJ2-7, the V gene TRBV19, with D unresolved. CDR3 length: 12 residues. Germline values: CDR1 LNHDA, CDR2 SQIVND (reference sequence). The V and J ends lost 5 bases and 5 bases respectively, with 10 bases between them. The CDR3 here is CASSQSAHEQYF. CDR3 sequence (DNA): TGTGCCAGTAGTCAAAGCGCTCACGAGCAGTACTTC.

This clonotype was seen more than once but under ten times. This chain uses TRBV7-2 with TRBJ2-7; D is ambiguous. This CDR3 has 14 amino acids. Germline V CDR1 and CDR2: SGHTA, FQGNSA. V was trimmed by 4 bases and J by 7 bases, leaving 17 bases between them. This CDR3 is CASSSTQYTGEQYF. The CDR3 nucleotides are TGTGCCAGCAGCTCTACCCAGTATACCGGGGAGCAGTACTTC.

In this sample, this clonotype turned up many times. J is TRBJ2-7 and V is TRBV4-2; no reliable D call. Trimming stripped 4 bases from V and 0 bases from J, with 10 bases between. Germline CDR1 and CDR2: LGHNA and YNFKEQ. This CDR3 has 14 residues. Here the CDR3 reads CASSPSRSSYEQYF. The CDR3 coding sequence is TGTGCCAGCAGCCCGAGCAGGAGCTCCTACGAGCAGTACTTC.

The rearrangement joins TRBV9 to TRBJ1-6, with 7 bases identical to TRBD1. Germline values: CDR1 SGDLS, CDR2 YYNGEE. CDR3 length: 14 residues. With V trimmed by 4 bases and J by 5 bases, 3 bases remained unmatched. The CDR3 DNA reads as TGTGCCAGCAGCCCGGGACAGAATAATTCACCCCTCCACTTT. Protein sequence: CASSPGQNNSPLHF.

The chain couples TRBV14 to TRBJ1-2; TRBD1 matches at 7 bases. CDR1 SGHDN and CDR2 FVKESK come from the germline V gene. Unmatched junction bases numbered 6, after V lost 1 base and J lost 4 bases. The CDR3 covers 15 residues. Here the CDR3 reads CASSQGQGRTYGYTF. The CDR3 DNA reads TGTGCCAGCAGCCAAGGACAGGGTCGTACCTATGGCTACACCTTC.

This clonotype was found many times. CDR3 residues: CASSARQGPNTEAFF. Written as DNA, the CDR3 is TGTGCCAGCAGTGCCAGACAGGGACCGAACACTGAAGCTTTCTTT. This chain links TRBV12-3 or TRBV12-4 with TRBJ1-1; TRBD1 matches at 7 bases. This CDR3 contains 15 residues. J gave up 1 base and V 5 bases, and 7 bases lay outside the gene matches.

A few counts support this clonotype. V usage is TRBV10-3 and J usage is TRBJ2-5, with 9 bases aligning to TRBD2. V lost 5 bases to trimming and J lost 4 bases; unmatched junction nucleotides: 5. This CDR3 is 14 amino acids long. Germline V gene lookup returns CDR1 ENHRY and CDR2 SYGVKD. The CDR3: CAISIAGEGETQYF. Here the CDR3 DNA reads TGTGCCATCAGTATAGCGGGAGAGGGAGAGACCCAGTACTTC.

This clonotype came up many times. This chain joins TRBV7-2 and TRBJ2-5; possibly TRBD1 or TRBD2 for D (5 bases each). Trimming cost V 5 bases and J 5 bases, with 21 bases left between them. The CDR3 is 16 residues long. Germline CDR1 SGHTA, CDR2 FQGNSA. The DNA of the CDR3 is TGTGCCAGCAGCCTCGGGGCAGGGAGAATAACGGAGACCCAGTACTTC. It yields the protein CASSLGAGRITETQYF.

The rearrangement uses TRBV29-1 and TRBJ2-5; TRBD2 might be the D (5 bases). This CDR3 has 13 residues. Germline values: CDR1 SQVTM, CDR2 ANQGSEA. Between the trimmed V and J ends, which lost 8 bases and 5 bases, there was a span of 18 bases. The CDR3 protein is CSTGTDFPETQYF. CDR3 nucleotide sequence: TGCAGCACCGGCACGGACTTTCCGGAGACCCAGTACTTC.

Many counts were recorded for this clonotype. The V and J genes are TRBV19 and TRBJ2-7, with D perhaps TRBD2 (6 bases). This CDR3 is built from 11 residues. The V gene's germline CDR1 is LNHDA and CDR2 SQIVND (reference sequence). Trimming removed 7 bases at V and 5 bases at J, with 9 bases between. This chain's CDR3 is CASKGLHEQYF. The CDR3 coding sequence is TGTGCCAGTAAGGGACTTCACGAGCAGTACTTC.

The V gene is TRBV2, the J gene TRBJ2-7; maybe TRBD1 (5 bases). Germline values: CDR1 SNHLY, CDR2 FYNNEI. The CDR3 has 16 residues. V was cut by 2 bases and J by 4 bases, with 18 bases left in between. CDR3 in amino acids: CASSEYSTGVRYEQYF. The CDR3 DNA follows: TGTGCCAGCAGTGAATACTCTACAGGAGTGAGGTACGAGCAGTACTTC.

This clonotype was detected many times. This chain connects TRBV5-1 to TRBJ2-1, with 9 nucleotides matching TRBD1. Germline loops: CDR1 SGHRS, CDR2 YFSETQ. The CDR3 sequence is 13 residues long. The ends lost 3 bases at V and 9 bases at J; junction bases unmatched: 4. The DNA of the CDR3 is TGCGCCAGCAGCTCGAGACAGGGGGTTGAGCAGTTCTTC. It specifies CASSSRQGVEQFF.

This clonotype was observed many times. This chain uses TRBV3-1 with TRBJ2-7, with a weak D call TRBD2 (6 bases). The V end was cut by 5 bases, the J end by 4 bases, with 12 bases between. This CDR3 has 13 residues. From germline, CDR1 is LGHDT and CDR2 YNNKEL (reference sequence). The CDR3 nucleotides read TGTGCCAGCAGCTCCCAGGGAGGTTACGAGCAGTACTTC. Protein sequence: CASSSQGGYEQYF.

V is TRBV7-9 and J is TRBJ2-7; the match to TRBD1 covers 9 bases. The junction had 7 bases not matched to a gene; V was cut back by 0 bases and J by 4 bases. The CDR3 spans 16 residues. Germline CDR1 reads SEHNR; CDR2 reads FQNEAQ (reference sequence). The CDR3 DNA reads TGTGCCAGCAGCTTAGCGTGGACAGGGGACCATTACGAGCAGTACTTC. Translation: CASSLAWTGDHYEQYF.

The chain has TRBV29-1 and TRBJ2-7; D remains unclear. Deletions cut 3 bases from V and 0 bases from J, with 6 bases between. CDR3 length: 12 residues. Germline V gene data show CDR1 as SQVTM and CDR2 as ANQGSEA. CDR3 sequence reads: CSVETSSYEQYF. The CDR3 DNA reads as TGCAGCGTTGAGACAAGCTCCTACGAGCAGTACTTC.

J is TRBJ1-5 and V is TRBV7-2; D remains ambiguous. V lost 4 bases and J 3 bases, leaving 7 bases between the germline ends. Per germline, CDR1 SGHTA and CDR2 FQGNSA. The CDR3 contains 13 residues. CDR3 region: CASSSPPNQPQHF. Written as DNA, the CDR3 is TGTGCCAGCAGCTCTCCCCCCAATCAGCCCCAGCATTTT.

The rearrangement links TRBV10-3 to TRBJ2-3, with a weak D call TRBD2 (5 bases). Germline V gives CDR1 ENHRY, CDR2 SYGVKD. The CDR3 runs to 13 residues. Trimming pared 10 bases from V and 4 bases from J, leaving 15 bases between. The CDR3 reads CATSRAVPDTQYF. The CDR3 nucleotides read TGTGCCACCTCTAGAGCGGTGCCAGATACGCAGTATTTT.

Ten or more counts support this clonotype. This chain connects TRBV24-1 to TRBJ2-2, with 10 bases matching TRBD2. The CDR3 has 16 residues. Trimming at V came to 2 bases and at J to 4 bases, leaving 3 bases not matched to a gene. Looked up from germline, CDR1 is KGHDR and CDR2 is SFDVKD. The CDR3 sequence: CATSDSRLAGTGELFF. For the CDR3, the DNA is TGTGCCACCAGTGATTCTCGACTAGCGGGCACCGGGGAGCTGTTTTTT.